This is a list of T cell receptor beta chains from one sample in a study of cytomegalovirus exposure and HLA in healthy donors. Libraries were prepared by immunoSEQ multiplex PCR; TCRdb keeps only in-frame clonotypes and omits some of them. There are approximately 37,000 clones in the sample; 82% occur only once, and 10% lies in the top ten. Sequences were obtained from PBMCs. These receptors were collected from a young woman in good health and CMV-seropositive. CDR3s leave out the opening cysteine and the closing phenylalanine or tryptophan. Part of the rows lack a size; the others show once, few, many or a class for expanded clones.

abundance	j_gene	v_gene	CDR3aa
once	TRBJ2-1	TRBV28	ASSPAGQGANEQF
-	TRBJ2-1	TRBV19	ASSLARLAGVHNEQF
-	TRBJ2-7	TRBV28	ASSGGDLSSYEQY
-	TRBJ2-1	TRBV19	ASSIPRGLYNEQF
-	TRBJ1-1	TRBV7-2	ASSRQGRTEAF
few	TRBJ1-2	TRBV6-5	ASSPVGGGYT
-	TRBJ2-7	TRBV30	AWSVQASSYEQY
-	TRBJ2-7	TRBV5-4	ASSPRTSVSYEQY
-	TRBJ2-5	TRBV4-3	ASSQGTSGAQETQY
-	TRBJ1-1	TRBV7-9	ASSLADPGQSLEAF
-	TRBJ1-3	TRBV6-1	ASSVGVQGGNTIY
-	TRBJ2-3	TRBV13	ASSSSRDRPTDTQY
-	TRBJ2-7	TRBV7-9	ASSLTDRASSYEQY
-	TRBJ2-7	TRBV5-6	ASSLFGGSYEQY
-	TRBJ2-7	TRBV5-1	ASSLDRRYEQY
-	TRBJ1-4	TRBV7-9	ASSPGQARTNEKLF
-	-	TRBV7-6	ASSTLTGTSIYEQY
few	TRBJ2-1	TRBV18	ASSPPRTSDYNEQF
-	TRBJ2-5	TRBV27	ASSLNPGGGGTQY
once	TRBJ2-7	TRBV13	ASSLGGQGYEQY
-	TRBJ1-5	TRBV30	AWSGGGDQPQH
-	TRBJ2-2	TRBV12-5	ASGSRLAGGSGELF
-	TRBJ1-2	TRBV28	ASSPELGVRSNYGYT
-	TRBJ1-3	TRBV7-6	ASKGTAGNTIY
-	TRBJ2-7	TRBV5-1	ASSLVGSYEQY
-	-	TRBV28	ASSFRGLAGYEQY
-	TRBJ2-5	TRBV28	ASSSLAGAETQY
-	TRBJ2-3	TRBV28	ASSMAGSTDTQY
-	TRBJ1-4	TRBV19	ATQKGQGIEKLF
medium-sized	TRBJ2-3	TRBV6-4	ASSDLAGTDTQY
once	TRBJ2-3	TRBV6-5	ASTQGLAATDTQY
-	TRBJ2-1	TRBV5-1	ASSLARGLARSHNEQF
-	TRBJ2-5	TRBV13	ASSLTSGRRETQY
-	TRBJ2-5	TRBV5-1	ASSQLAGGAMETQY
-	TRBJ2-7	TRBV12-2	ASRSGGYEQY
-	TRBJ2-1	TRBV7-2	ASSLVGGNEQF
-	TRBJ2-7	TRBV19	ASSMTSGYEQY
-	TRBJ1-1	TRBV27	ASSPTGIGQPGTEAF
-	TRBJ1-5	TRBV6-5	ASRKNRVNNQPQH
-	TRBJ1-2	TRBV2	ASSSRQANYGYT
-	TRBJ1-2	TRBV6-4	ASKPGQGLYGYT
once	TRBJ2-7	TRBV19	ASSPGDRDYEQY
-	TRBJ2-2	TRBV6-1	ASSRPGGNTGELF
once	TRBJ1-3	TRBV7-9	ASSPPGWTAGNTIY